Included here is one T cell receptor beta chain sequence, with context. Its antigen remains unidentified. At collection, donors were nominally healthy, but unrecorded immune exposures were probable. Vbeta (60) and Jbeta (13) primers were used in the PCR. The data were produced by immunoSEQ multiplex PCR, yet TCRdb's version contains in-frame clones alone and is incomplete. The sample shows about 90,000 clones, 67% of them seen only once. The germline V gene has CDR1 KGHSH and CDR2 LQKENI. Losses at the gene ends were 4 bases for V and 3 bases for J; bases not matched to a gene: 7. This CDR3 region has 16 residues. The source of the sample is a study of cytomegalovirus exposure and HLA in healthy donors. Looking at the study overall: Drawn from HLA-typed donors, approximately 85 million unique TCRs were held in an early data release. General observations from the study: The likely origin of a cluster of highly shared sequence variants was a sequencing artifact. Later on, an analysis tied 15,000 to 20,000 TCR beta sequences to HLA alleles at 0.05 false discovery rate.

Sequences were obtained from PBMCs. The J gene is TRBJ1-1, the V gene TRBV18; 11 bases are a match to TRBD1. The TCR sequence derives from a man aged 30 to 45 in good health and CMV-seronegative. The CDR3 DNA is TGTGCCAGCTCACAAGGACCGGGACAGGGGGACACTGAAGCTTTCTTT. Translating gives CASSQGPGQGDTEAFF.